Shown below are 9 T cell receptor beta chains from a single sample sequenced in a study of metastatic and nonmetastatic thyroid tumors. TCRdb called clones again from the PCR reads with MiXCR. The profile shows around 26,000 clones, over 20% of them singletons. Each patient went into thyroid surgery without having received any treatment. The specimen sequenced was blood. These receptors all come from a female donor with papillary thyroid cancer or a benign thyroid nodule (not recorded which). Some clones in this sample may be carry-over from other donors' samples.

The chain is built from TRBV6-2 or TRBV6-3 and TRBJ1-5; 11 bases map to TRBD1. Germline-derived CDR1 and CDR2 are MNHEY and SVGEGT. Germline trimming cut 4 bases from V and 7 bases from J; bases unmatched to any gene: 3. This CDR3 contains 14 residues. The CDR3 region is CASSSGTGGQPQHF. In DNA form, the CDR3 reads TGTGCCAGCAGTTCCGGGACAGGGGGACAGCCCCAGCATTTT.

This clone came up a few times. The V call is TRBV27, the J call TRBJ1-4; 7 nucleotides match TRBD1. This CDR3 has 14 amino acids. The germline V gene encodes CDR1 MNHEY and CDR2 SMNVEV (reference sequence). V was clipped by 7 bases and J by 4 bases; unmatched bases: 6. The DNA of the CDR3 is TGTGCCAGCATGTCTTCAGGGGGTAATGAAAAACTGTTTTTT. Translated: CASMSSGGNEKLFF.

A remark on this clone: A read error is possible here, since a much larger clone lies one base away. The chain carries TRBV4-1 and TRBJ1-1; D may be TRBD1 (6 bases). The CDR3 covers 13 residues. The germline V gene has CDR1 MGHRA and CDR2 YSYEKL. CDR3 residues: CASSQMGTQINSF. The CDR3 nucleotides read TGCGCCAGCAGCCAAATGGGGACACAGATTAACTCTTTT.

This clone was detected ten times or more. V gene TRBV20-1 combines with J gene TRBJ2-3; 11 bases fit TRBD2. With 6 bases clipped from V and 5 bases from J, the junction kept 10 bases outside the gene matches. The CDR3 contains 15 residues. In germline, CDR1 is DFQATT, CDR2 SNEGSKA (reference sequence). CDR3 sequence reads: CSAPGTSGGRDTQYF. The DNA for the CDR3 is TGCAGTGCACCGGGGACTAGCGGAGGACGAGATACGCAGTATTTT.

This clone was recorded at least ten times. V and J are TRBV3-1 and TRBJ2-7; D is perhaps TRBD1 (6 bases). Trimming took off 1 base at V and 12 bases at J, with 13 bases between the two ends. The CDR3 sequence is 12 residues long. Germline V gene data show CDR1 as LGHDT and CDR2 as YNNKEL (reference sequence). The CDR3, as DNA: TGTGCCAGCAGCCAAGGAGCCGGGACATCGTACTTC. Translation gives CASSQGAGTSYF.

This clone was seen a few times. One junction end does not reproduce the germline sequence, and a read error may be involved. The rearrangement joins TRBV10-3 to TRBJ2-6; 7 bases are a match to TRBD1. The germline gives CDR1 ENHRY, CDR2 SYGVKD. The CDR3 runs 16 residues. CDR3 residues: CAIRRGQFSVANVPTF. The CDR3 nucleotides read TGTGCCATCAGAAGGGGACAGTTCTCTGTGGCCAACGTCCCGACTTTC.

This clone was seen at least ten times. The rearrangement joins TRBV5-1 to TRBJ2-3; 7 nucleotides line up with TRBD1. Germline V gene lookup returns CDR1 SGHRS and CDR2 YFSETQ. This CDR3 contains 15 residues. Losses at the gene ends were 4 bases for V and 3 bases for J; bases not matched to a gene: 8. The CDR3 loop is CASSTTGQWTDTQYF. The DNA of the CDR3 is TGCGCCAGCAGCACGACAGGGCAATGGACAGATACGCAGTATTTT.

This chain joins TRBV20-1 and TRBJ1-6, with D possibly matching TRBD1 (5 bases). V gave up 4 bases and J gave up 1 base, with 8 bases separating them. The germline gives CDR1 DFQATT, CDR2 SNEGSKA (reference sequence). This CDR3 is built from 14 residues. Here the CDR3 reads CSANEGSYNSPLHF. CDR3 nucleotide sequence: TGCAGTGCTAATGAGGGGTCCTATAATTCACCCCTCCACTTT.

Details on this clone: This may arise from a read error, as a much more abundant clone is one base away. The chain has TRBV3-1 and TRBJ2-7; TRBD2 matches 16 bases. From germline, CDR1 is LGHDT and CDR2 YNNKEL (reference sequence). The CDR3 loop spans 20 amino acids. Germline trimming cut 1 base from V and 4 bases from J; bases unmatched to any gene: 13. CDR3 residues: CASSQGGRGTSGREPYEQYF. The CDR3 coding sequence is TGTGCCAGCAGCCAAGGGGGACGGGGGACTAGCGGGAGGGAACCTTACGAGCAGTACTTC.